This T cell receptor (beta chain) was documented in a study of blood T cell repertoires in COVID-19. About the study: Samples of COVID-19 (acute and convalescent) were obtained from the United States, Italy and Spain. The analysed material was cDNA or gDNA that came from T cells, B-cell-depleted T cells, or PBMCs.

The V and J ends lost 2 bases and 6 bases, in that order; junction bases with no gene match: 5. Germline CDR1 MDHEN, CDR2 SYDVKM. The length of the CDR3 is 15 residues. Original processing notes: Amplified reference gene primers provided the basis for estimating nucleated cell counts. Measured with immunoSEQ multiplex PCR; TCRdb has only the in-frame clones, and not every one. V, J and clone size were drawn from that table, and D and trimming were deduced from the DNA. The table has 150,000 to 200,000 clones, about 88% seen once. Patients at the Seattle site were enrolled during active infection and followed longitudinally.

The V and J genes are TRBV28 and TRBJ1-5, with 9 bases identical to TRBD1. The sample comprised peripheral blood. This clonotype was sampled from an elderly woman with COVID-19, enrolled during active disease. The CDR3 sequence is CASSLRGTGIQPQHF. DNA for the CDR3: TGTGCCAGCAGTTTAAGAGGGACAGGGATTCAGCCCCAGCATTTT.